These 17 T cell receptor beta chains originate from one sample sequenced in a study of T cells in Graves' hyperthyroidism and ophthalmopathy. RNA transcripts provided the source from which TCR beta CDR3 regions were amplified. Using the HTBI primer set, a first-round RT-PCR was run on the TCR CDR3. TCRdb fed the multiplex PCR reads into MiXCR, producing one record per CDR3 protein. There are under 400,000 distinct CDR3 sequences in the sample; around 23% occur only once, and around half lies in the top ten. The specimen was blood. These TCRs come from a woman between 50 and 59 years old with Graves' hyperthyroidism.

In its sample, this clonotype was seen many times. V usage is TRBV5-1 and J usage is TRBJ1-1, with D uncertain. Between the trimmed V and J ends, which lost 7 bases and 2 bases, there was a span of 12 bases. Germline CDR1 and CDR2: SGHRS and YFSETQ. The CDR3 is 13 residues long. In DNA form, the CDR3 reads TGCGCCAGCTCCTCCCAGCTAAACACTGAAGCTTTCTTT. Translating it yields CASSSQLNTEAFF.

This clonotype was seen a handful of times. The chain has TRBV5-1 and TRBJ2-3, with 10 bases fitting TRBD2. Germline trimming cut 0 bases from V and 6 bases from J; bases unmatched to any gene: 7. CDR1 SGHRS and CDR2 YFSETQ come from the germline V gene. The CDR3 length is 16 residues. This CDR3 reads CASSLGLAGALDTQYF. CDR3 nucleotide sequence: TGCGCCAGCAGCTTGGGGCTAGCGGGGGCCTTGGATACGCAGTATTTT.

A few counts support this clonotype. The chain joins TRBV28 to TRBJ2-1; D remains ambiguous. Germline CDR1 and CDR2: MDHEN and SYDVKM. CDR3 size: 11 residues. Trimming removed 7 bases from V and 12 bases from J, with 13 bases in between. The CDR3, as DNA: TGTGCCAGCAAGCAGAGTTTTTCGCAGTTCTTC. The encoded protein is CASKQSFSQFF.

This clonotype was detected many times. The chain employs TRBV10-3 and TRBJ1-2; TRBD1 aligns across 10 bases. With 6 bases clipped from V and 2 bases from J, the junction kept 3 bases outside the gene matches. Germline loops: CDR1 ENHRY, CDR2 SYGVKD. This CDR3 spans 14 amino acids. CDR3 region: CAIRRQGANYGYTF. CDR3 sequence (DNA): TGTGCCATCAGGAGACAGGGGGCAAACTATGGCTACACCTTC.

V is TRBV19 and J is TRBJ1-5; 8 nucleotides agree with TRBD1. Germline CDR1 LNHDA, CDR2 SQIVND (reference sequence). V shed 6 bases, J shed 4 bases, and the junction held 8 bases outside the gene matches. The CDR3 spans 15 residues. The CDR3 loop reads CASRQDRGRNQPQHF. The CDR3 DNA follows: TGTGCCAGTAGACAAGACAGGGGCAGAAATCAGCCCCAGCATTTT.

The rearrangement links TRBV12-3 or TRBV12-4 to TRBJ2-7; no definite D call. The CDR3 consists of 14 residues. V gave up 1 base and J gave up 2 bases, with 9 bases separating them. In DNA, the CDR3 is TGTGCCAGCAGTTTAGGAAGGTCCGCCTACGAGCAGTACTTC. Amino acids: CASSLGRSAYEQYF.

The gene calls are TRBV6-1 and TRBJ1-4; weak D call: TRBD1 (5 bases). The CDR3 covers 13 residues. Germline V CDR1 and CDR2: MNHNS, SASEGT. Trimming shortened V by 6 bases and J by 8 bases, and 13 bases separated the two germline ends. DNA for the CDR3: TGTGCCAGCAGAGGGGCCTCGGGAGAAAAACTGTTTTTT. It codes for CASRGASGEKLFF.

The chain has TRBV7-3 and TRBJ2-7; D not resolved. The J call may be mistaken, given a closer DNA end match to TRBJ2-1. Germline V lookup: CDR1 SGHTA, CDR2 FQGTGA. The CDR3 runs 12 residues. The CDR3 is CASSLRPYEQFF. The CDR3, as DNA: TGTGCCAGCAGCTTAAGACCTTACGAGCAGTTCTTC.

Many counts were recorded for this clonotype. V is TRBV9 and J is TRBJ1-4; no definite D call. V shed 0 bases and J shed 2 bases, with 11 bases lying between them. CDR3 length: 16 amino acids. Germline CDR1 and CDR2: SGDLS and YYNGEE. DNA for the CDR3: TGTGCCAGCAGCGTAGAACCCACGAGGACTAATGAAAAACTGTTTTTT. Protein sequence: CASSVEPTRTNEKLFF.

This clonotype was picked up many times. The rearrangement joins TRBV12-3 or TRBV12-4 to TRBJ1-2; TRBD1 matches at 7 bases. V gave up 5 bases and J gave up 5 bases; unmatched junction bases: 8. CDR3 length: 14 residues. CDR3 region: CASSRGQSLYGYTF. CDR3 nucleotide sequence: TGTGCCAGCAGTAGGGGACAGTCACTATATGGCTACACCTTC.

This clonotype appeared many times. This chain joins TRBV12-3 or TRBV12-4 and TRBJ2-7; 8 bases align to TRBD1. The V segment lost 0 bases and the J segment 5 bases; nucleotides outside the gene matches: 9. The CDR3 loop spans 16 amino acids. CDR3 bases: TGTGCCAGCAGTTTAGCCGGGACAGGATTTCGCAACGAGCAGTACTTC. This sequence encodes CASSLAGTGFRNEQYF.

This chain uses TRBV5-1 with TRBJ2-1; TRBD1 matches at 9 bases. The germline V gene has CDR1 SGHRS and CDR2 YFSETQ. The CDR3 runs 16 residues. V lost 4 bases, J lost 5 bases, and 10 bases stayed unmatched. CDR3 DNA: TGCGCCAGCAGCCTGGGACAGGGCGGGTACCACAATGAGCAGTTCTTC. Translation: CASSLGQGGYHNEQFF.

The chain joins TRBV19 to TRBJ1-5, with a tentative D call TRBD1 (6 bases). The CDR3 runs 15 residues. In germline, CDR1 is LNHDA, CDR2 SQIVND (reference sequence). V shed 7 bases and J shed 6 bases, with 19 bases lying between them. The CDR3 DNA follows: TGTGCCAGTACCTCCTCTGGGGGGGCTTCTCAGCCCCAGCATTTT. Amino acids: CASTSSGGASQPQHF.

In this sample, this clonotype turned up many times. This chain connects TRBV6-2 or TRBV6-3 to TRBJ2-1, with no clear D. This CDR3 comprises 15 residues. Deletions cut 4 bases from V and 2 bases from J, with 12 bases between. Germline CDR1 is MNHEY and CDR2 is SVGEGT. CDR3 DNA sequence: TGTGCCAGCAGTTTTAATCGCCTAACCTACAATGAGCAGTTCTTC. Its translation: CASSFNRLTYNEQFF.

This clonotype was counted at least ten times. The V gene is TRBV12-3 or TRBV12-4, the J gene TRBJ2-3; 7 bases match TRBD1. The CDR3 covers 13 residues. With V trimmed by 6 bases and J by 8 bases, 8 bases remained unmatched. The CDR3 loop is CASRLGEGATQYF. The CDR3 DNA follows: TGTGCCAGCAGGCTGGGCGAGGGGGCTACGCAGTATTTT.

The DNA for the CDR3 is TGCAGCGTTGAACCGGGTGGGCCTGAAGCTTTCTTT. Translation: CSVEPGGPEAFF. The chain is built from TRBV29-1 and TRBJ1-1, with no clear D. Germline CDR1 reads SQVTM; CDR2 reads ANQGSEA. V lost 2 bases, J lost 6 bases, and 10 bases lay in between. CDR3 length: 12 amino acids.

This clonotype came up a few times. No conserved phenylalanine or tryptophan is present at the end of the CDR3, so a read error is the likely explanation. The rearrangement links TRBV3-1 to TRBJ1-2, with D tentatively TRBD1 (5 bases). From germline, CDR1 is LGHDT and CDR2 YNNKEL (reference sequence). This CDR3 contains 14 residues. Trimming cost V 4 bases and J 0 bases, with 9 bases left between them. This CDR3 reads CASSLRGANYGYTS. CDR3 bases: TGTGCCAGCAGCCTCCGAGGGGCTAACTATGGCTACACCTCC.